This TCR beta chain was sequenced during a study of response to subunit inactivated influenza vaccine. Regarding the study as a whole: That few new T cells are recruited by each seasonal influenza vaccination was the authors' suggestion.

TCRdb reprocessed the RT-PCR reads with MiXCR, giving one entry per CDR3 protein. This sample has about 700,000 distinct CDR3 sequences, with approximately 13% found just once. The CDR3 length is 16 residues. Germline V gene data show CDR1 as MNHEY and CDR2 as SMNVEV (reference sequence). V shed 4 bases and J 7 bases; nucleotides not matched to a gene: 9. A word on this clonotype: The antigen is not known.

This rearrangement joins TRBV27 to TRBJ2-1; TRBD2 aligns across 11 bases. The source is a man aged 50 to 59 who received an inactivated influenza vaccine. Specimen: PBMCs from blood, collected roughly 15 days before vaccination. The CDR3 here is CASSSYLSGRGNEQFF. CDR3 DNA sequence: TGTGCCAGCAGTTCTTACCTTAGCGGGAGGGGTAATGAGCAGTTCTTC.